This TCR beta chain comes out of a study of cytomegalovirus exposure and HLA in healthy donors. Findings and caveats of the study: When analyzed later, a missense DCLRE1C variant was found to be linked to TCR beta V- and J-gene trimming. The study flagged 150 to 200 TCR beta chains as cytomegalovirus-associated.

It was with 60 Vbeta and 13 Jbeta primers that the PCR ran. Sequencing used immunoSEQ multiplex PCR; TCRdb keeps in-frame clones, though not all of them. Among about 210,000 clones, over 60% were seen once, and the ten largest hold 1.5% to 2%. Note on this clone: Antigen specificity is unknown.

The origin of this receptor is a male donor in good health and CMV-seronegative. The sequenced material came from PBMCs.

The CDR3 spells CASSSDGEDEKLFF. CDR3 in DNA: TGTGCCAGCAGTTCCGACGGGGAGGACGAAAAACTGTTTTTT. The chain couples TRBV6-6 to TRBJ1-4; D unclear. CDR1 is MNHNY, CDR2 SVGAGI, per germline (reference sequence). V gave up 4 bases and J gave up 8 bases, with 14 bases separating them. The CDR3 loop spans 14 amino acids.